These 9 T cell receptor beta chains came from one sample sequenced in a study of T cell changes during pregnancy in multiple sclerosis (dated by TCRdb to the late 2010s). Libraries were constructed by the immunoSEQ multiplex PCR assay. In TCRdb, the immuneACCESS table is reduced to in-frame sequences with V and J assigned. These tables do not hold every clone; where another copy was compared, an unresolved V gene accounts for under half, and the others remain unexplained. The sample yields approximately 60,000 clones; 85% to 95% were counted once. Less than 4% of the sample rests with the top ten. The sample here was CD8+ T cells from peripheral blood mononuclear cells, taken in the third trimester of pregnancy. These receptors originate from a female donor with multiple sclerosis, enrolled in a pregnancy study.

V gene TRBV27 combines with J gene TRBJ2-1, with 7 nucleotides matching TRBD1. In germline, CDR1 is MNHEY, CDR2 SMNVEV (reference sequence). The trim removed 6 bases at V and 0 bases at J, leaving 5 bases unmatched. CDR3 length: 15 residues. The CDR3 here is CASRSRDSSYNEQFF. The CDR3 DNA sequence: TGTGCCAGCAGGTCACGGGACAGCTCCTACAATGAGCAGTTCTTC.

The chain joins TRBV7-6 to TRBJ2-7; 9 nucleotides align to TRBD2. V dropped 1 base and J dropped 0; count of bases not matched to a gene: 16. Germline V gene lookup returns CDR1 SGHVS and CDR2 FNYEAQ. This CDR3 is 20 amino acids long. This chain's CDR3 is CASSLGGLGVAGERSYEQYF. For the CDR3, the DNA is TGTGCCAGCAGCTTAGGAGGACTAGGGGTAGCGGGAGAGCGCTCCTACGAGCAGTACTTC. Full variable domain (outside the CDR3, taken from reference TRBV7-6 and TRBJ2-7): GAGVSQSPRYKVTKRGQDVALRCDPISGHVSLYWYRQALGQGPEFLTYFNYEAQQDKSGLPNDRFSAERPEGSISTLTIQRTEQRDSAMYRCASSLGGLGVAGERSYEQYFGPGTRLTVT.

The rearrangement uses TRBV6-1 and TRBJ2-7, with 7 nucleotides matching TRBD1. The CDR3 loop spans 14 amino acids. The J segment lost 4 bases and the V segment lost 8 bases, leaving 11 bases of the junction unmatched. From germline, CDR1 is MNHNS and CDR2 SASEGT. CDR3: CASDRTGASYEQYF. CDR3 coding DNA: TGTGCCAGCGATCGGACAGGAGCCTCTTACGAGCAGTACTTC.

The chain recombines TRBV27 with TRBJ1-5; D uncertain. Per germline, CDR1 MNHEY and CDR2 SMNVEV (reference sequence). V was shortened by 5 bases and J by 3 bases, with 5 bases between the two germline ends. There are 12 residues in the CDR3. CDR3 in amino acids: CASSILNQPQHF. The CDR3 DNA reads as TGTGCCAGCAGTATCCTCAATCAGCCCCAGCATTTT.

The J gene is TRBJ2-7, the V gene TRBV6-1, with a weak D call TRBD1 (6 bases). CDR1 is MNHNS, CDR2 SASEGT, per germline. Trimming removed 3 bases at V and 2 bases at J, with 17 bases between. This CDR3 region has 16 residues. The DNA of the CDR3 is TGTGCCAGCAGTGAGACTCCAGGGGTCGGGACCTACGAGCAGTACTTC. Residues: CASSETPGVGTYEQYF.

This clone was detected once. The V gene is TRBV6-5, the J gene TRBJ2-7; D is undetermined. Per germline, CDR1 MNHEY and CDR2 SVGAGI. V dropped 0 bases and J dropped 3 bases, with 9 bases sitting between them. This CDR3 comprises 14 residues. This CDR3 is CASSYSGFLYEQYF. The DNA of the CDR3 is TGTGCCAGCAGTTACTCCGGGTTCCTCTACGAGCAGTACTTC.

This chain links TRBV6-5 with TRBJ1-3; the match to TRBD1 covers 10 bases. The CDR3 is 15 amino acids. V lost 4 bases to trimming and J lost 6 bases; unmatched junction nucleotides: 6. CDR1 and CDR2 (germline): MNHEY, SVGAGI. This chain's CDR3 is CASSSTGTGENTIYF. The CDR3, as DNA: TGTGCCAGCAGTTCAACCGGGACAGGGGAAAACACCATATATTTT.

The CDR3 sequence is CASSLLLAEDYNEQFF. CDR3 DNA sequence: TGTGCCAGCAGTTTGTTGCTAGCGGAAGATTACAATGAGCAGTTCTTC. V and J are TRBV28 and TRBJ2-1; 7 bases fit TRBD2. This CDR3 spans 16 amino acids. CDR1 is MDHEN and CDR2 is SYDVKM in the germline V gene. Unmatched junction bases numbered 9, after V lost 3 bases and J lost 4 bases.

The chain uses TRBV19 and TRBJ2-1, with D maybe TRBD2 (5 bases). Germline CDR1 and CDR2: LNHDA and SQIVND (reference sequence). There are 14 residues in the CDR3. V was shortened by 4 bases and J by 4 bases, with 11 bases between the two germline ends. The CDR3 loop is CASSTDSTYNEQFF. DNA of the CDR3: TGTGCCAGTAGTACGGACTCGACATACAATGAGCAGTTCTTC.